The present T cell receptor (beta chain) was sequenced within a study of blood T cell repertoires in COVID-19. Study background: Donors in Cohort 3 who had recovered were those with two negative PCRs, healthcare professional clearance, or resolution of their symptoms.

Participants had their cohort set by participant-reported clinical history. In the authors' methods: Scientists estimated how many nucleated cells there were by amplifying reference gene primers. The protocol was immunoSEQ multiplex PCR, while the TCRdb copy is restricted to in-frame clones and leaves out a portion. The V and J calls and clone size were taken over from that table, and D and trimming were inferred from the DNA. This repertoire shows approximately 140,000 clones, over 70% found once; its top ten account for 3.5% to 5%. Per germline, CDR1 SGHDT and CDR2 YYEEEE. The CDR3 has 19 residues. The V gene end was trimmed by 2 bases and the J gene end by 2 bases; junction bases not matched to a gene: 14.

The rearrangement joins TRBV5-6 to TRBJ2-3; TRBD2 matches 10 bases. Input material: PBMCs or T cells enriched from blood (not recorded which). This TCR came from a man between 45 and 60 years old in a cohort exposed to, infected with or recovered from COVID-19 (not recorded which). The CDR3 sequence is CASSFPILASGGTTDTQYF. The CDR3 coding sequence is TGTGCCAGCAGCTTTCCCATACTGGCTAGCGGGGGTACCACAGATACGCAGTATTTT. Filled out from reference TRBV5-6 and TRBJ2-3, the complete variable domain reads DAGVTQSPTHLIKTRGQQVTLRCSPKSGHDTVSWYQQALGQGPQFIFQYYEEEERQRGNFPDRFSGHQFPNYSSELNVNALLLGDSALYLCASSFPILASGGTTDTQYFGPGTRLTVL.